Given below is one T cell receptor (beta chain) in context. Per the original data handling: Reference gene primer amplification in the assay estimated nucleated cell counts. TCRdb's table, derived via immunoSEQ multiplex PCR, lists solely in-frame clones and lacks some. From that table come the V and J calls and clone size; the DNA was used to work out D and trimming. The sample has a few hundred thousand clones, around 82% seen once. Participants were aged 18 to 89 years, lived in 20 to 25 US areas, and enrolled virtually. Cohort assignment relied on participant-reported clinical history. This record comes from a study of blood T cell repertoires in COVID-19. Overall study context: T cells, B-cell-depleted T cells, or PBMCs supplied cDNA or gDNA.

The trim removed 3 bases at V and 1 base at J, leaving 5 bases unmatched. CDR3 length: 15 residues. Germline assignment: CDR1 SGHRS and CDR2 YFSETQ. The chain is built from TRBV5-1 and TRBJ1-2; 8 bases agree with TRBD1. Material for sequencing was PBMCs or T cells enriched from blood (not recorded which). The sequence was obtained from a man aged 25-45 years with acute COVID-19. For the CDR3, the DNA is TGCGCCAGCAGCTCGGGACAGGCCCTTAACTATGGCTACACCTTC. It encodes CASSSGQALNYGYTF.